Listed below are T cell receptor beta chains from one sample, sequenced in a study of blood T cell repertoires in COVID-19. Assay used: immunoSEQ multiplex PCR; TCRdb lists only in-frame clones, some missing. The sample contains 350,000 to 400,000 clones, about 89% of which appear only once. The sample comprised PBMCs or T cells enriched from blood (not recorded which). The receptors originated from a woman aged 40 to 50 who had been exposed to COVID-19. CDR3s include the opening cysteine and the closing phenylalanine or tryptophan. Each record gives: J gene, V gene, clone size, D gene, CDR3 DNA, CDR3 protein. The D gene is left open where the match is weak. Some rows have no size entry. The others give once, few or many, or a class for an expanded clone.

>TRBJ1-2|TRBV6-5|.|.
TGTGCCAGCAGCGGCACAGGGAAGGGGTATGGCTACACCTTC
CASSGTGKGYGYTF
>TRBJ2-7|TRBV2|once|TRBD1
TGTGCCAGCAGAGGGACAGGGGGCGCATACGAGCAGTACTTC
CASRGTGGAYEQYF
>TRBJ1-5|TRBV24-1|.|.
TGTGCCACCAGTGTGGGGGGGGGCAATCAGCCCCAGCATTTT
CATSVGGGNQPQHF
>TRBJ2-2|TRBV27|.|.
TGTGCCAGCAGTTTATTAACGAACACCGGGGAGCTGTTTTTT
CASSLLTNTGELFF
>TRBJ1-1|TRBV12-3/TRBV12-4|.|TRBD1
TGTGCCAGCAGGGGACAGTCTAACACTGAAGCTTTCTTT
CASRGQSNTEAFF
>TRBJ2-3|TRBV27|.|TRBD1
TGTGCCAGCAGTCCAAACGACAGGGTAGGGCCAGATACGCAGTATTTT
CASSPNDRVGPDTQYF
>TRBJ1-5|TRBV2|.|TRBD1
TGTGCCAGCAGTCGGTTCGGGGGACAGGGGGTGAGCAATCAGCCCCAGCATTTT
CASSRFGGQGVSNQPQHF
>TRBJ1-5|TRBV10-2|.|.
TGCGCCAGCAGTGTACAAGGGGGTCAGCCCCAGCATTTT
CASSVQGGQPQHF
>TRBJ2-1|TRBV2|.|TRBD2
TGTGCCAGCAGTCGAGCCGGGGGGGAGGTTGAGCAGTTCTTC
CASSRAGGEVEQFF
>TRBJ2-7|TRBV7-3|once|.
TGTGCCAGCAGCTTAACAACAGGATACGAGCAGTACTTC
CASSLTTGYEQYF
>TRBJ1-6|TRBV19|.|.
TGTGCCAGTAGTAACGGGGGGCTGAAATCACCCCTCCACTTT
CASSNGGLKSPLHF
>TRBJ2-1|TRBV5-5|.|TRBD1
TGTGCCAGCAGCTTGGACGCCATCTTTGCAGGGGGACAACAGTTCTTC
CASSLDAIFAGGQQFF
>TRBJ2-7|TRBV29-1|.|TRBD2
TGCAGCGTGACCGGGACTAGCGGGGGCTTCTACGAGCAGTACTTC
CSVTGTSGGFYEQYF
>TRBJ2-7|TRBV5-1|.|.
TGCGCCAGCAGCGATAGATACTACGAGCAGTACTTC
CASSDRYYEQYF
>TRBJ2-1|TRBV30|.|TRBD2
TGTGCCTGGAGTGTACTAGCGGGAGTTGGAAATGAGCAGTTCTTC
CAWSVLAGVGNEQFF
>TRBJ2-2|TRBV2|.|TRBD2
TGTGCCAGCGAGCAGAAGCGGGGGGGCACCGGGGAGCTGTTTTTT
CASEQKRGGTGELFF
>TRBJ1-3|TRBV24-1|.|.
TGTGCCAGGACGACAGTTCGGATCTCTGGAAACACCATATATTTT
CARTTVRISGNTIYF
>TRBJ1-3|TRBV6-5|once|.
TGTGCCAGCAGTTACTACAGCTCCAACTCTGGAAACACCATATATTTT
CASSYYSSNSGNTIYF
>TRBJ1-1|TRBV19|once|TRBD1
TGTGCCAGTAGTCCCAGGACAGGGCACACTGAAGCTTTCTTT
CASSPRTGHTEAFF
>TRBJ2-5|TRBV3-1/TRBV3-2|.|.
TGTGCCAGCAGCCAAACCCGACTAGGCGAAGGGGAGACCCAGTACTTC
CASSQTRLGEGETQYF
>TRBJ2-7|TRBV7-7|.|.
TGTGCTAGCAGCTTAGAGACGGGCCAGGGCTACGAGCAGTACTTC
CASSLETGQGYEQYF
>TRBJ1-1|TRBV27|.|TRBD1
TGTGCCAGCAGTTTTCGGACAGGGAACACTGAAGCTTTCTTT
CASSFRTGNTEAFF
>TRBJ2-3|TRBV3-1/TRBV3-2|.|TRBD2
TGTGCCAGCAGCCAAGCTAGCGGGGGGCACAGTACGCAGTATTTT
CASSQASGGHSTQYF
>TRBJ2-7|TRBV7-8|.|TRBD1
TGTGCCAGCAGGGACAACAGGGGAAGCTCCTACGAGCAGTACTTC
CASRDNRGSSYEQYF
>TRBJ1-5|TRBV6-1|.|TRBD1
TGTGCCAGCAGTGAAGGGACAGGGTGGAGCAATCAGCCCCAGCATTTT
CASSEGTGWSNQPQHF
>TRBJ1-2|TRBV5-1|.|.
TGCGCCAGCAGCTCTCAGGCCGTATCTAACTATGGCTACACCTTC
CASSSQAVSNYGYTF
>TRBJ2-3|TRBV5-1|.|TRBD2
TGCGCCAGCAGCTTGGGACTAGCGGGGAATGGCGATACGCAGTATTTT
CASSLGLAGNGDTQYF
>TRBJ1-5|TRBV7-2|.|.
TGTGCCAGCAGCCTTAATAGCAATCAGCCCCAGCATTTT
CASSLNSNQPQHF
>TRBJ1-1|TRBV7-2|.|.
TGTGCCAGCAGCTTCAAAGACGGGATCCTTGGGACTGAAGCTTTCTTT
CASSFKDGILGTEAFF
>TRBJ2-7|TRBV4-3|.|.
TGCGCCAGCAGCCAAGACAGGGGTGATACCTACGAGCAGTACTTC
CASSQDRGDTYEQYF
>TRBJ2-1|TRBV3-1/TRBV3-2|.|.
TGTGCCAGCAGCCCACGAGTTGAGCGGAAATACAATGAGCAGTTCTTC
CASSPRVERKYNEQFF
>TRBJ2-5|TRBV11-3|.|TRBD2
TGTGCCAGCAGCTACCTAGCGGGAGTACGGGAGACCCAGTACTTC
CASSYLAGVRETQYF